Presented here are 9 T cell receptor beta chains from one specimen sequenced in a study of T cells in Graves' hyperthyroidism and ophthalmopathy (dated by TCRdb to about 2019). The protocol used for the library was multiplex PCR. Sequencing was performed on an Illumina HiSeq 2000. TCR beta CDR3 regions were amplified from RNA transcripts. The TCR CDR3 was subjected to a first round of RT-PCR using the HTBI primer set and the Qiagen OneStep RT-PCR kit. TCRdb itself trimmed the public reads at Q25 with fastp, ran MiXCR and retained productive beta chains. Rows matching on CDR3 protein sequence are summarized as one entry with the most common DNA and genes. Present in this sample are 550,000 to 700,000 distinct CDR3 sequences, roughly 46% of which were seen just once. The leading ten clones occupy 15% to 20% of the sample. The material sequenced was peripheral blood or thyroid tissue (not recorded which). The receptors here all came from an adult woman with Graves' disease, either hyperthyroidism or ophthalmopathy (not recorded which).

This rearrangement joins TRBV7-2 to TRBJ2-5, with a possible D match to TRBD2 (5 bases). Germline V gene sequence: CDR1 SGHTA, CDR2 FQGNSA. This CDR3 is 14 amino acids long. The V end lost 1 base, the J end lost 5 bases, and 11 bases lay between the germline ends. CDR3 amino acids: CASSLDYSVETQYF. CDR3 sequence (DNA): TGTGCCAGCAGCTTAGACTATAGCGTTGAGACCCAGTACTTC.

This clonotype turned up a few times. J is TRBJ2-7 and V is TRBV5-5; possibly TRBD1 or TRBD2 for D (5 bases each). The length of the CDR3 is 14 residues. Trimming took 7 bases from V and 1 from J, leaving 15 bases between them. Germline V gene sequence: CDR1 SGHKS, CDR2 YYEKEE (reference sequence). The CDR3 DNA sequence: TGTGCCAGCGGAAACCGGGACGGGTCCTACGAGCAGTACTTC. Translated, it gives CASGNRDGSYEQYF.

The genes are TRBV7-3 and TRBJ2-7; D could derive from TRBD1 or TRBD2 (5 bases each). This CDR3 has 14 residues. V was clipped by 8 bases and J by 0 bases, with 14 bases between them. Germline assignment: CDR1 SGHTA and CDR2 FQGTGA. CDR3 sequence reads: CASRYRDVSYEQYF. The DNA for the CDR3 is TGTGCCAGCCGCTACCGGGACGTCTCCTACGAGCAGTACTTC.

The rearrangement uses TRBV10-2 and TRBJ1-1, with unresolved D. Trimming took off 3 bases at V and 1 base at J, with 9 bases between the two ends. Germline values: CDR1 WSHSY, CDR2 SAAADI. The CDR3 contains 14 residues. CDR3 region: CASSDTVPNTEAFF. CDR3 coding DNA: TGCGCCAGCAGTGATACGGTACCGAACACTGAAGCTTTCTTT.

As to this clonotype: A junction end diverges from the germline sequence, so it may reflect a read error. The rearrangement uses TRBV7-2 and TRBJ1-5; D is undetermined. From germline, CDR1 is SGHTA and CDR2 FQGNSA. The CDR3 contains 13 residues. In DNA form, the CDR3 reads TGTGCCAGCAACTTAGGACTAAGCCAGCCCCAGCATTTT. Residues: CASNLGLSQPQHF.

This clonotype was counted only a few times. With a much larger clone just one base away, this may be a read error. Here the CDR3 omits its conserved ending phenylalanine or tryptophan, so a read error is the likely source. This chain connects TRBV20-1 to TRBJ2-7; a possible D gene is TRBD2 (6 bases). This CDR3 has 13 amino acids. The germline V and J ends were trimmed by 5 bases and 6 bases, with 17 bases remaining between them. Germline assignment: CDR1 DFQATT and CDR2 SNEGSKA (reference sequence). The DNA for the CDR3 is TGCAGTGCTCGGGTTCGGGACTCCGCCGAGCAGTACCTC. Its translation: CSARVRDSAEQYL.

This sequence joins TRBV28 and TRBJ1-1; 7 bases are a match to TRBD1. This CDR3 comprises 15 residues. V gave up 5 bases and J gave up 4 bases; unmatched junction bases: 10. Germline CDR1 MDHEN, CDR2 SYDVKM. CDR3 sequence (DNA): TGTGCCAGCAGTAAATGGGCAGGGGGGGCCACTGAAGCTTTCTTT. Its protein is CASSKWAGGATEAFF.

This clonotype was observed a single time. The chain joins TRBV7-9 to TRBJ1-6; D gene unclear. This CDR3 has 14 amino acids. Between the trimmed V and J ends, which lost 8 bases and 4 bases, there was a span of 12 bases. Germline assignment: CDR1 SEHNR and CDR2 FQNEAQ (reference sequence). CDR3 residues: CASGRARYNSPLHF. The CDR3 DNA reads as TGTGCCAGCGGGCGGGCCAGATATAATTCACCCCTCCACTTT.

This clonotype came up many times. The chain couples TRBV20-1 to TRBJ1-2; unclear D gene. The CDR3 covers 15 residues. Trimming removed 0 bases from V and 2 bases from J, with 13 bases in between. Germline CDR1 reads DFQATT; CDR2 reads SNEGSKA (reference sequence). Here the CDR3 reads CSARDRGNSNYGYTF. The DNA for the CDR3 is TGCAGTGCTAGAGATCGAGGTAATTCAAACTATGGCTACACCTTC.